The rows below give T cell receptor beta chains drawn from one sample of a study of response to subunit inactivated influenza vaccine. TCRdb re-derived calls from the RT-PCR reads in MiXCR, one entry per CDR3 protein. Of around 190,000 distinct CDR3 sequences in the sample, about 10% are singletons; the top ten hold roughly a tenth. The sample was non-naive T cells sorted from PBMCs, taken on the day of vaccination. The receptors derive from a man aged 50-60 years who received an inactivated influenza vaccine. The CDR3 runs from the conserved cysteine through the conserved F or W. Fields, in order: clone size, D gene, J gene, V gene, CDR3 DNA, CDR3 protein. D genes are given only for firm matches. Not all rows give a size; the values are once, few, many and, for expanded clones, a class.

NA,NA,TRBJ2-7,TRBV4-3,TGCGCCAGCAGCCAAGGGCAGGGCCTTTCCTACGAGCAGTACTTC,CASSQGQGLSYEQYF
NA,NA,TRBJ2-7,TRBV5-6,TGTGCCAGCAGCTTGGGGTTTGTAGGCAGGACCTACGAGCAGTACTTC,CASSLGFVGRTYEQYF
few,NA,TRBJ2-1,TRBV18,TGTGCCAGCTCACCACCTAATCCCTACAATGAGCAGTTCTTC,CASSPPNPYNEQFF
NA,TRBD1,TRBJ1-1,TRBV20-1,TGCAGTGTAACAGGACAGGGTGGATCTGAAGCTTTCTTT,CSVTGQGGSEAFF
few,NA,TRBJ1-2,TRBV28,TGTGCCAGCAGTTTTAACTATGGCTACACCTTC,CASSFNYGYTF
many,NA,TRBJ2-7,TRBV10-3,TGTGCCATCAGTGAGTCACGCAGCGCAACCTACGAGCAGTACTTC,CAISESRSATYEQYF
few,TRBD1,TRBJ2-2,TRBV12-3/TRBV12-4,TGTGCCAGCAGTCCAGGGGGCAGGGGCGGGGAGCTGTTTTTT,CASSPGGRGGELFF
few,NA,TRBJ2-1,TRBV2,TGTGCCAGCCTGTGGCGCTATGAGCAGTTCTTC,CASLWRYEQFF
NA,NA,TRBJ1-4,TRBV27,TGTGCCAGCAAAATCCGACAGGATAGCGAAAAACTGTTTTTT,CASKIRQDSEKLFF
many,NA,TRBJ1-1,TRBV4-3,TGCGCCAGCAGCCAAGATTGGCTGACGGAGAACACTGAAGCTTTCTTT,CASSQDWLTENTEAFF
NA,TRBD2,TRBJ2-5,TRBV7-2,TGTGCCAGCAGCTTAGCGCTAGCGGGGGAACAAGAGACCCAGTACTTC,CASSLALAGEQETQYF
many,NA,TRBJ1-5,TRBV7-6,TGTGCCAGCAGCACGAACCAGGGCCAGCCCCAGCATTTT,CASSTNQGQPQHF
NA,NA,TRBJ2-7,TRBV20-1,TGCAGTGCTAGTGATCCCAGTAACTCCTACGAGCAGTACTTC,CSASDPSNSYEQYF
many,NA,TRBJ2-6,TRBV6-1,TGTGCCAGCAGGACAGAGTCTAGCTCTGGGGCCAACGTCCTGACTTTC,CASRTESSSGANVLTF
NA,TRBD1,TRBJ1-2,TRBV10-1,TGCGCCAGCAGTAACAACCGGGACAGGGGGCTTCGGGGCTACACCTTC,CASSNNRDRGLRGYTF
many,TRBD2,TRBJ2-1,TRBV4-3,TGCGCCAGCAGCCAAGAGGGAGGGCGCTACAATGAGCAGTTCTTC,CASSQEGGRYNEQFF
NA,NA,TRBJ1-5,TRBV2,TGTGCCAGCCGGGGGGAATGGAGCAATCAGCCCCAGCATTTT,CASRGEWSNQPQHF
many,TRBD2,TRBJ2-2,TRBV20-1,TGCAGTGCCAGGGACTACCTTACCGGGGAGCTGTTTTTT,CSARDYLTGELFF
few,NA,TRBJ2-7,TRBV29-1,TGCAGCGTTGAAGCTAGGGCTAGCGCTACCTACGAGCAGTACTTC,CSVEARASATYEQYF
few,TRBD2,TRBJ2-1,TRBV20-1,TGCAGTGCTATTGGGACTAGCGGACTGTGGGGCTACAATGAGCAGTTCTTC,CSAIGTSGLWGYNEQFF
NA,TRBD2,TRBJ2-5,TRBV6-5,TGTGCCAGCAGTTCGGGAGGGGCAGGACAAGAGACCCAGTACTTC,CASSSGGAGQETQYF
many,TRBD2,TRBJ2-7,TRBV27,TGTGCCAGCAGTCTCTACCCTTCCACTAGCGGGGGGGCCCTGGAGCAGTACTTC,CASSLYPSTSGGALEQYF
many,NA,TRBJ2-5,TRBV7-7,TGTGCTAGCAGCTTAGGAGGGACGGAGACCCAGTACTTC,CASSLGGTETQYF
NA,NA,TRBJ2-5,TRBV27,TGTGCCAGCAGAGGAGGCAGGGGAAGGGGGACCCAGTACTTC,CASRGGRGRGTQYF
many,NA,TRBJ2-1,TRBV9,TGTGCCAGCAGCGTAGCTTTAGGTGAGCAGTTCTTC,CASSVALGEQFF
few,TRBD1,TRBJ2-7,TRBV2,TGTGCCAGCGCCGGACAGGGGGCCTACGAGCAGTACTTC,CASAGQGAYEQYF
few,NA,TRBJ2-7,TRBV4-3,TGCGCCAGCAGCCAAGAGTTCGGCAGGGCGAACGAGCAGTACTTC,CASSQEFGRANEQYF
NA,NA,TRBJ2-1,TRBV14,TGTGCCAGCAGCCCTCTCATGGGGGCATCAAAGGAGCAGTTCTTC,CASSPLMGASKEQFF
few,NA,TRBJ2-1,TRBV24-1,TGTGCCACCAGTGTCGTAGGGGGGGTTGGTAACGGTGAGCAGTTCTTC,CATSVVGGVGNGEQFF
few,TRBD2,TRBJ2-5,TRBV7-7,TGTGCCAGCAGCTTAGTGGGACTAGCGGGACTAGAGACCCAGTACTTC,CASSLVGLAGLETQYF
NA,TRBD2,TRBJ2-7,TRBV20-1,TGCAGTGCTAGAGATCCCTATAGCGGGAGCCCCTACGAGCAGTACTTC,CSARDPYSGSPYEQYF
few,NA,TRBJ2-7,TRBV7-9,TGTGCCAGCAGCAGAGCACAGGGCTACGAGCAGTACTTC,CASSRAQGYEQYF
NA,NA,TRBJ2-1,TRBV9,TGTGCCAGCAGCGGCGGGTGGCGCTATGAGCAGTTCTTC,CASSGGWRYEQFF
NA,NA,TRBJ1-6,TRBV18,TGTGCCAGCTCACCACCGGTTCGGACCAGCCATTCACCCCTCCACTTT,CASSPPVRTSHSPLHF
few,TRBD2,TRBJ2-1,TRBV5-1,TGCGCCAGCAGCTTGGCCCCAATTGGGCGGGGGGGCTTGGATGAGCAGTTCTTC,CASSLAPIGRGGLDEQFF
many,NA,TRBJ2-1,TRBV20-1,TGCAGTGCTAGAGATTTGGAGGGCCGCTACAATGAGCAGTTCTTC,CSARDLEGRYNEQFF
NA,NA,TRBJ2-1,TRBV21-1,TGTGCCAGCAGTCGACCCGGGACAGACACCTACAATGAGCAGTTCTTC,CASSRPGTDTYNEQFF
many,NA,TRBJ2-7,TRBV7-9,TGTGCCAGCAGCTTAAAGGGGCGGAGCTACGAGCAGTACTTC,CASSLKGRSYEQYF
many,NA,TRBJ2-2,TRBV28,TGTGCCAGCAGATTTAGTGTGTCGAACACCGGGGAGCTGTTTTTT,CASRFSVSNTGELFF
NA,TRBD1,TRBJ1-1,TRBV4-1,TGCGCCAGCAGCCACAGGGGACAGGGCTATCAACACACTGAAGCTTTCTTT,CASSHRGQGYQHTEAFF
NA,NA,TRBJ2-7,TRBV20-1,TGCAGTGCTAGTCCCGGGGCCAGGGGAAACGAGCAGTACTTC,CSASPGARGNEQYF
few,TRBD2,TRBJ2-1,TRBV12-3/TRBV12-4,TGTGCCAGCAGTCTTAGCGGGAGGACCTACAATGAGCAGTTCTTC,CASSLSGRTYNEQFF
NA,NA,TRBJ1-4,TRBV27,TGTGCCAGCAGTTTTGGGGGGCACGAAAAACTGTTTTTT,CASSFGGHEKLFF
few,TRBD1,TRBJ2-7,TRBV5-1,TGCGCCAGCAGCAGCCCGGGACAGGGGATCTACGAGCAGTACTTC,CASSSPGQGIYEQYF
few,NA,TRBJ2-7,TRBV2,TGTGCCAGCAATGGAAACACACGATACGAGCAGTACTTC,CASNGNTRYEQYF
NA,NA,TRBJ2-3,TRBV10-3,TGTGCCATCAGTTTAGGACAGATCACAGATACGCAGTATTTT,CAISLGQITDTQYF
NA,NA,TRBJ2-3,TRBV28,TGTGCCAGCAGTTTATCCGGAGCTCCCACAGATACGCAGTATTTT,CASSLSGAPTDTQYF
few,NA,TRBJ2-7,TRBV7-9,TGTGCCAGCAGCTTAAGTAAGGCTTCCATCTACGAGCAGTACTTC,CASSLSKASIYEQYF
many,NA,TRBJ1-3,TRBV10-2,TGCGCCAGCGGGACGGGGGCAGTTGCTCCTCGTGGAAACACCATATATTTT,CASGTGAVAPRGNTIYF
NA,NA,TRBJ2-5,TRBV11-2,TGTGCCAGCAGGGAACAGGTGTACCAAGAGACCCAGTACTTC,CASREQVYQETQYF
NA,NA,TRBJ2-3,TRBV20-1,TGCAGTGCTAGAGAGTTGATGTTGGCCGACACAGATGCGCAGTATTTT,CSARELMLADTDAQYF
many,NA,TRBJ2-7,TRBV25-1,TGTGCCAGCAGAGAGGGGGGGAGCTACGAGCAGTACTTC,CASREGGSYEQYF
NA,TRBD2,TRBJ2-3,TRBV30,TGTGCCTGGGACTCGGGGGGGACCACAGATACGCAGTATTTT,CAWDSGGTTDTQYF
few,NA,TRBJ1-1,TRBV6-1,TGTGCCAGCAGGCGGAACAGGGATTCTGAAGCTTTCTTT,CASRRNRDSEAFF
NA,NA,TRBJ2-7,TRBV20-1,TGCAGTGCTAGAGATACGTACAGGGCGTCTTACGAGCAGTACTTC,CSARDTYRASYEQYF